The rows below give T cell receptor beta chains drawn from one sample of a study of shared clonotypes between healthy human individuals. TCRdb's table, derived via immunoSEQ multiplex PCR, lists solely in-frame clones and lacks some. The data contain 1.6 million or so clones, around 98.5% of them seen just once; the ten biggest clones take up roughly 0.36%. The sequenced sample was naive CD4+ T cells sorted from blood. The receptor source for this set is a man aged 25 to 45 in good health. CDR3s include the opening cysteine and the closing phenylalanine or tryptophan. A D gene is named only where the DNA matches it firmly. Not all rows give a size; the values are once, few, many and, for expanded clones, a class.

v_call: TRBV10-2; cdr3_length: 13; d_call: TRBD1; j_call: TRBJ1-5; clone_size: -; cdr3_nt: TGCGCCAGCAGTCCGGGACAGGGTCAGCCCCAGCATTTT; cdr3_aa: CASSPGQGQPQHF
v_call: TRBV2; cdr3_length: 11; d_call: -; j_call: TRBJ2-7; clone_size: -; cdr3_nt: TGTGCCAGCAGCCCCGCCTACGAGCAGTACTTC; cdr3_aa: CASSPAYEQYF
v_call: TRBV5-8; cdr3_length: 15; d_call: TRBD1; j_call: TRBJ1-5; clone_size: -; cdr3_nt: TGTGCCAGCAGCTTGGGACAGGGGGCCTTTCAGCCCCAGCATTTT; cdr3_aa: CASSLGQGAFQPQHF
v_call: TRBV5-4; cdr3_length: 14; d_call: -; j_call: TRBJ2-7; clone_size: -; cdr3_nt: TGTGCCAGCAGCCCCCCGGGAGATCTCTACGAGCAGTACTTC; cdr3_aa: CASSPPGDLYEQYF
v_call: TRBV18; cdr3_length: 19; d_call: TRBD2; j_call: TRBJ2-7; clone_size: -; cdr3_nt: TGTGCCAGCTCACCCATCCGAGGGACTAGCGGGAGGGCCAGGAACGAGCAGTACTTC; cdr3_aa: CASSPIRGTSGRARNEQYF
v_call: TRBV5-1; cdr3_length: 15; d_call: -; j_call: TRBJ2-5; clone_size: -; cdr3_nt: TGCGCCAGCAGCCCGGCCCATTCGTACCAAGAGACCCAGTACTTC; cdr3_aa: CASSPAHSYQETQYF
v_call: TRBV18; cdr3_length: 19; d_call: -; j_call: TRBJ2-7; clone_size: -; cdr3_nt: TGTGCCAGCTCACCACCCTTGGGAAACTCGTTCGGGGAAACCTACGAGCAGTACTTC; cdr3_aa: CASSPPLGNSFGETYEQYF
v_call: TRBV27; cdr3_length: 16; d_call: TRBD1; j_call: TRBJ1-5; clone_size: once; cdr3_nt: TGTGCCAGCAGTATCCTTGGGCAGGGGGCAAGTCAGCCCCAGCATTTT; cdr3_aa: CASSILGQGASQPQHF
v_call: TRBV5-4; cdr3_length: 17; d_call: TRBD2; j_call: TRBJ2-2; clone_size: -; cdr3_nt: TGTGCCAGCAGCTTGGTCTTTGGGACTAGCGGGAGGGGGGAGCTGTTTTTT; cdr3_aa: CASSLVFGTSGRGELFF
v_call: TRBV5-1; cdr3_length: 16; d_call: TRBD1; j_call: TRBJ2-4; clone_size: -; cdr3_nt: TGCGCCAGCAGCTTGGCGGGACAGGGGTTTGGAAGCATTCAGTACTTC; cdr3_aa: CASSLAGQGFGSIQYF
v_call: TRBV4-1; cdr3_length: 17; d_call: -; j_call: TRBJ2-2; clone_size: -; cdr3_nt: TGCGCCAGCAGCCAAGATCTCGGGGGCGCGGGCACCGGGGAGCTGTTTTTT; cdr3_aa: CASSQDLGGAGTGELFF
v_call: TRBV19; cdr3_length: 15; d_call: -; j_call: TRBJ1-5; clone_size: -; cdr3_nt: TGTGCCAGTAGAACAGGGCGGACGAGCAATCAGCCCCAGCATTTT; cdr3_aa: CASRTGRTSNQPQHF
v_call: TRBV6-6; cdr3_length: 16; d_call: -; j_call: TRBJ2-3; clone_size: -; cdr3_nt: TGTGCCAGCAGCCGATCCTCCGGGCTTTATGTGGATACGCAGTATTTT; cdr3_aa: CASSRSSGLYVDTQYF
v_call: TRBV7-2; cdr3_length: 12; d_call: -; j_call: TRBJ2-3; clone_size: -; cdr3_nt: TGTGCCAGCAGCTACTACACAGATACGCAGTATTTT; cdr3_aa: CASSYYTDTQYF
v_call: TRBV30; cdr3_length: 11; d_call: -; j_call: TRBJ2-5; clone_size: -; cdr3_nt: TGTGCCTGGATGTACCAAGAGACCCAGTACTTC; cdr3_aa: CAWMYQETQYF
v_call: TRBV7-2; cdr3_length: 13; d_call: -; j_call: TRBJ2-5; clone_size: -; cdr3_nt: TGTGCCAGCAGCTTAGTCCCCCTGGGGACCCAGTACTTC; cdr3_aa: CASSLVPLGTQYF
v_call: TRBV30; cdr3_length: 14; d_call: -; j_call: TRBJ1-5; clone_size: -; cdr3_nt: TGTGCCTGGAGTGTACTCTCCAGTGATCAGCCCCAGCATTTT; cdr3_aa: CAWSVLSSDQPQHF
v_call: TRBV9; cdr3_length: 16; d_call: TRBD1; j_call: TRBJ2-7; clone_size: once; cdr3_nt: TGTGCCAGCAGCGTAGCCGGGGGGACAGGGGCCTACGAGCAGTACTTC; cdr3_aa: CASSVAGGTGAYEQYF
v_call: TRBV11-3; cdr3_length: 12; d_call: -; j_call: TRBJ2-7; clone_size: -; cdr3_nt: TGTGCCAGCAGCCTCGACTTGGGCGAGCAGTACTTC; cdr3_aa: CASSLDLGEQYF
v_call: TRBV19; cdr3_length: 16; d_call: TRBD1; j_call: TRBJ1-1; clone_size: -; cdr3_nt: TGTGCCAGTAGTTTGGCAGGGGGCGCTTTCGGTACTGAAGCTTTCTTT; cdr3_aa: CASSLAGGAFGTEAFF
v_call: TRBV5-1; cdr3_length: 14; d_call: TRBD2; j_call: TRBJ2-1; clone_size: -; cdr3_nt: TGCGCCAGCAGCCCAGCGGGAGGCTACAATGAGCAGTTCTTC; cdr3_aa: CASSPAGGYNEQFF
v_call: TRBV6-5; cdr3_length: 15; d_call: TRBD2; j_call: TRBJ2-2; clone_size: -; cdr3_nt: TGTGCCAGCAATGGAGCGGGAGGGGGCACCGGGGAGCTGTTTTTT; cdr3_aa: CASNGAGGGTGELFF
v_call: TRBV9; cdr3_length: 15; d_call: TRBD2; j_call: TRBJ2-1; clone_size: once; cdr3_nt: TGTGCCAGCAGCCTGACTAGCGGGAGGGCGGGTGAGCAGTTCTTC; cdr3_aa: CASSLTSGRAGEQFF
v_call: TRBV15; cdr3_length: 18; d_call: TRBD2; j_call: TRBJ2-2; clone_size: -; cdr3_nt: TGTGCCACCAGCAGAGATGGCCCTAGCGGGAGAAGAACCGGGGAGCTGTTTTTT; cdr3_aa: CATSRDGPSGRRTGELFF
v_call: TRBV2; cdr3_length: 15; d_call: TRBD1; j_call: TRBJ1-5; clone_size: -; cdr3_nt: TGTGCCAGCAGTGAAGTGGGGGACAGCTATCAGCCCCAGCATTTT; cdr3_aa: CASSEVGDSYQPQHF
v_call: TRBV7-9; cdr3_length: 14; d_call: -; j_call: TRBJ2-7; clone_size: -; cdr3_nt: TGTGCCAGCACCCGTGGACGGGATGGAGGCGAGCAGTACTTC; cdr3_aa: CASTRGRDGGEQYF
v_call: TRBV11-2; cdr3_length: 15; d_call: TRBD1; j_call: TRBJ2-7; clone_size: -; cdr3_nt: TGTGCCAGCAGACGCACCGGGACAGGCTCCTACGAGCAGTACTTC; cdr3_aa: CASRRTGTGSYEQYF
v_call: TRBV7-9; cdr3_length: 14; d_call: -; j_call: TRBJ2-7; clone_size: -; cdr3_nt: TGTGCCAGCAGCTTAAGACAGTCCTCCTACGAGCAGTACTTC; cdr3_aa: CASSLRQSSYEQYF
v_call: TRBV6-5; cdr3_length: 12; d_call: -; j_call: TRBJ2-5; clone_size: -; cdr3_nt: TGTGCCAGCAGTTACAATAGGGAGACCCAGTACTTC; cdr3_aa: CASSYNRETQYF
v_call: TRBV10-1; cdr3_length: 14; d_call: -; j_call: TRBJ2-7; clone_size: -; cdr3_nt: TGCGCCAGCAGTAAACCGGGACCAACCTACGAGCAGTACTTC; cdr3_aa: CASSKPGPTYEQYF
v_call: TRBV5-1; cdr3_length: 13; d_call: -; j_call: TRBJ2-2; clone_size: -; cdr3_nt: TGCGCCAGCAGCTTGACAGAAAGCGGGGAGCTGTTTTTT; cdr3_aa: CASSLTESGELFF
v_call: TRBV19; cdr3_length: 16; d_call: TRBD1; j_call: TRBJ1-1; clone_size: -; cdr3_nt: TGTGCCAGTAACACCCCGACAGGGCACTGGAACACTGAAGCTTTCTTT; cdr3_aa: CASNTPTGHWNTEAFF
v_call: TRBV7-9; cdr3_length: 14; d_call: -; j_call: TRBJ2-2; clone_size: -; cdr3_nt: TGTGCCAGCAGCTTAGAAGTGAACACCGGGGAGCTGTTTTTT; cdr3_aa: CASSLEVNTGELFF
v_call: TRBV6-1; cdr3_length: 13; d_call: -; j_call: TRBJ2-7; clone_size: -; cdr3_nt: TGTGCCAGCAGTGACCCAGGGCGGTACGAGCAGTACTTC; cdr3_aa: CASSDPGRYEQYF
v_call: TRBV28; cdr3_length: 15; d_call: TRBD1; j_call: TRBJ2-7; clone_size: -; cdr3_nt: TGTGCCAGCAGTTTAGGGGGACAGAAGTCCTACGAGCAGTACTTC; cdr3_aa: CASSLGGQKSYEQYF
v_call: TRBV6-1; cdr3_length: 14; d_call: TRBD1; j_call: TRBJ2-7; clone_size: -; cdr3_nt: TGTGCCAGCAGTCGTCGGACAGGGGACTACGAGCAGTACTTC; cdr3_aa: CASSRRTGDYEQYF
v_call: TRBV9; cdr3_length: 12; d_call: -; j_call: TRBJ2-7; clone_size: -; cdr3_nt: TGTGCCAGCAGCGTAGAATCCCAGGTCCTATACTTC; cdr3_aa: CASSVESQVLYF
v_call: TRBV7-6; cdr3_length: 16; d_call: -; j_call: TRBJ2-3; clone_size: -; cdr3_nt: TGTGCCAGCAGCTTGTTGGCTCGGAGTCGCACAGATACGCAGTATTTT; cdr3_aa: CASSLLARSRTDTQYF
v_call: TRBV5-1; cdr3_length: 17; d_call: TRBD2; j_call: TRBJ2-1; clone_size: -; cdr3_nt: TGCGCCAGCAGCATTACGGGACTAGCGGGAGGGTACAATGAGCAGTTCTTC; cdr3_aa: CASSITGLAGGYNEQFF
v_call: TRBV2; cdr3_length: 14; d_call: -; j_call: TRBJ1-1; clone_size: -; cdr3_nt: TGTGCCAGCAGAGTTTACAGGGATTCATCTGAAGCTTTCTTT; cdr3_aa: CASRVYRDSSEAFF
v_call: TRBV7-9; cdr3_length: 13; d_call: -; j_call: TRBJ2-7; clone_size: -; cdr3_nt: TGTGCCAGCAGCACTCAGGGGACCCACGAGCAGTACTTC; cdr3_aa: CASSTQGTHEQYF
v_call: TRBV9; cdr3_length: 14; d_call: -; j_call: TRBJ2-2; clone_size: -; cdr3_nt: TGTGCCAGCAGCCCACTGGCCGCCACCGGGGAGCTGTTTTTT; cdr3_aa: CASSPLAATGELFF
v_call: TRBV7-9; cdr3_length: 19; d_call: TRBD2; j_call: TRBJ2-2; clone_size: -; cdr3_nt: TGTGCCAGCAGCTTCTCGACTAGCGGGAGGTGGCGGAACACCGGGGAGCTGTTTTTT; cdr3_aa: CASSFSTSGRWRNTGELFF
v_call: TRBV5-6; cdr3_length: 17; d_call: -; j_call: TRBJ1-3; clone_size: -; cdr3_nt: TGTGCCAGCAGCTTATTTACCAGCTATAGCTCTGGAAACACCATATATTTT; cdr3_aa: CASSLFTSYSSGNTIYF
v_call: TRBV9; cdr3_length: 17; d_call: -; j_call: TRBJ1-2; clone_size: -; cdr3_nt: TGTGCCAGCAGCGTAGTACCCTTGAGGCAGGGGAGTGTTGGCTACACCTTC; cdr3_aa: CASSVVPLRQGSVGYTF
v_call: TRBV5-8; cdr3_length: 16; d_call: -; j_call: TRBJ2-2; clone_size: once; cdr3_nt: TGTGCCAGCAGGAACGGGACGGTTTTCTACACCGGGGAGCTGTTTTTT; cdr3_aa: CASRNGTVFYTGELFF
v_call: TRBV28; cdr3_length: 13; d_call: -; j_call: TRBJ1-1; clone_size: -; cdr3_nt: TGTGCCAGCAGTCCAACAAGAGGCACTGAAGCTTTCTTT; cdr3_aa: CASSPTRGTEAFF
v_call: TRBV30; cdr3_length: 12; d_call: TRBD1; j_call: TRBJ2-7; clone_size: -; cdr3_nt: TGTGCCTGGAGTACAGGGGTCTACGAGCAGTACTTC; cdr3_aa: CAWSTGVYEQYF
v_call: TRBV5-8; cdr3_length: 15; d_call: TRBD2; j_call: TRBJ2-1; clone_size: -; cdr3_nt: TGTGCCAGCAGCCATGGACTAGCGGGACGCAATGAGCAGTTCTTC; cdr3_aa: CASSHGLAGRNEQFF
v_call: TRBV2; cdr3_length: 15; d_call: -; j_call: TRBJ1-5; clone_size: -; cdr3_nt: TGTGCCAGCAGTGAAGTGGGGTATAGCAATCAGCCCCAGCATTTT; cdr3_aa: CASSEVGYSNQPQHF
v_call: TRBV28; cdr3_length: 18; d_call: TRBD1; j_call: TRBJ2-6; clone_size: -; cdr3_nt: TGTGCCAGCAGTTTACGACAGGGGGCGTTAGCTGGGGCCAACGTCCTGACTTTC; cdr3_aa: CASSLRQGALAGANVLTF
v_call: TRBV28; cdr3_length: 15; d_call: -; j_call: TRBJ2-5; clone_size: -; cdr3_nt: TGTGCCAGCAGTTTCGATTCCTTATGGGGTATGACCCAGTACTTC; cdr3_aa: CASSFDSLWGMTQYF